The 18 T cell receptor beta chains below were found in one sample sequenced in a study of T-cell reconstitution after alpha-beta-depleted transplantation in children. Using unique molecular identifiers, the investigators prepared the TCRbeta library. TCRdb processed the PCR reads anew with MiXCR; each CDR3 protein has one entry. The table has a few hundred thousand distinct CDR3 sequences, about 9.3% seen once; the top ten hold 2% to 3%. The sample here was PBMCs from the stem cell graft donor, taken from the stem cell graft. The receptors were gathered from a human donor who donated a stem cell graft to a child with acute lymphoblastic leukemia.

The V call is TRBV30, the J call TRBJ2-1; D gene ambiguous. From germline, CDR1 is GTSNPN and CDR2 SVGIG (reference sequence). The CDR3 is 14 amino acids. V was cut by 0 bases and J by 10 bases, with 16 bases left in between. CDR3 protein: CAWSVIHPAQEQFF. For the CDR3, the DNA is TGTGCCTGGAGTGTAATCCATCCCGCTCAAGAGCAGTTCTTC. The full variable domain, its missing parts supplied by reference TRBV30 and TRBJ2-1, is SQTIHQWPATLVQPVGSPLSLECTVEGTSNPNLYWYRQAAGRGLQLLFYSVGIGQISSEVPQNLSASRPQDRQFILSSKKLLLSDSGFYLCAWSVIHPAQEQFFGPGTRLTVL.

This clonotype has only a few counts. The V and J genes are TRBV24-1 and TRBJ1-1, with 7 positions matching TRBD1. The CDR3 runs to 15 residues. The V gene end was trimmed by 3 bases and the J gene end by 7 bases; junction bases not matched to a gene: 10. Germline values: CDR1 KGHDR, CDR2 SFDVKD. The CDR3, as DNA: TGTGCCACCAGTGATCCTAGGACAGGAGGGGTTGAAGCTTTCTTT. Translated: CATSDPRTGGVEAFF.

This clonotype was picked up a small number of times. This chain connects TRBV28 to TRBJ2-3, with 10 bases that match TRBD2. Germline assignment: CDR1 MDHEN and CDR2 SYDVKM. The CDR3 totals 17 residues. V dropped 3 bases and J dropped 5; count of bases not matched to a gene: 11. The DNA for the CDR3 is TGTGCCAGCAGTTTCCCTCCGAGCGGGAGGGGAGGAGATACGCAGTATTTT. This translates into CASSFPPSGRGGDTQYF.

The chain carries TRBV20-1 and TRBJ2-7; D may be TRBD2 (6 bases). V dropped 3 bases and J dropped 2 bases, with 11 bases sitting between them. The CDR3 length is 13 residues. Germline loops: CDR1 DFQATT, CDR2 SNEGSKA (reference sequence). The CDR3 is CSARDPGAYEQYF. The DNA for the CDR3 is TGCAGTGCTAGGGATCCGGGAGCCTACGAGCAGTACTTC.

In this sample, this clonotype turned up many times. This chain connects TRBV29-1 to TRBJ2-7; 7 nucleotides line up with TRBD1. In germline, CDR1 is SQVTM, CDR2 ANQGSEA. The CDR3 is 13 residues long. Losses at the gene ends were 3 bases for V and 0 bases for J; bases not matched to a gene: 2. The CDR3, as DNA: TGCAGCGTTGAGTGGGACAGCTCCTACGAGCAGTACTTC. This sequence encodes CSVEWDSSYEQYF.

This clonotype was seen a handful of times. J is TRBJ2-2 and V is TRBV7-2; the D gene is possibly TRBD2 (6 bases). This CDR3 has 15 residues. Germline values: CDR1 SGHTA, CDR2 FQGNSA. With 3 bases removed from V and 4 bases from J, the gap between germline ends came to 12 bases. The CDR3 region has the DNA TGTGCCAGCAGCTTGGGGGGAGTTTTCACCGGGGAGCTGTTTTTT. Protein sequence: CASSLGGVFTGELFF. The variable domain in full, completed from reference TRBV7-2 and TRBJ2-2, reads GAGVSQSPSNKVTEKGKDVELRCDPISGHTALYWYRQSLGQGLEFLIYFQGNSAPDKSGLPSDRFSAERTGGSVSTLTIQRTQQEDSAVYLCASSLGGVFTGELFFGEGSRLTVL.

This clonotype was found many times. The V call is TRBV5-1, the J call TRBJ2-1, with D perhaps matching TRBD1 (6 bases). Germline-derived CDR1 and CDR2 are SGHRS and YFSETQ. The CDR3 consists of 15 residues. The V end was cut by 7 bases, the J end by 7 bases, with 21 bases between. The DNA of the CDR3 is TGCGCCAGCTCTTCTCAAGGGGGTAGTCTAAATGAGCAGTTCTTC. Translating gives CASSSQGGSLNEQFF.

This clonotype was seen only a few times. The CDR3 DNA sequence: TGCAGTGCCCTGGGACTAGCGGGAGACGATTCCTACAATGAGCAGTTCTTC. Residues: CSALGLAGDDSYNEQFF. The rearrangement joins TRBV20-1 to TRBJ2-1; 14 bases are shared with TRBD2. The CDR3 is made up of 17 amino acids. Germline V CDR1 and CDR2: DFQATT, SNEGSKA (reference sequence). V gave up 6 bases and J gave up 1 base; unmatched junction bases: 8.

The chain recombines TRBV7-3 with TRBJ1-4; D is possibly TRBD1 (5 bases). This CDR3 has 15 amino acids. Germline-derived CDR1 and CDR2 are SGHTA and FQGTGA. Between the trimmed V and J ends, which lost 1 base and 3 bases, there was a span of 9 bases. The CDR3 nucleotides are TGTGCCAGCAGCTTAATCGGGGGGTCTAATGAAAAACTGTTTTTT. This encodes CASSLIGGSNEKLFF.

This clonotype was picked up a small number of times. The rearrangement joins TRBV20-1 to TRBJ2-5; TRBD2 matches 7 bases. The V and J ends lost 1 base and 6 bases, in that order; junction bases with no gene match: 14. CDR3 size: 16 residues. The germline V gene has CDR1 DFQATT and CDR2 SNEGSKA (reference sequence). CDR3 sequence: CSARVRLAVEDKTQYF. The CDR3 DNA follows: TGCAGTGCTAGAGTTAGACTAGCAGTGGAAGACAAGACCCAGTACTTC.

This clonotype showed up just a few times. This chain connects TRBV19 to TRBJ1-5; no clear D. The CDR3 is made up of 15 amino acids. Trimming pared 5 bases from V and 4 bases from J, leaving 15 bases between. Looked up from germline, CDR1 is LNHDA and CDR2 is SQIVND (reference sequence). As DNA, the CDR3 is TGTGCCAGTAGTGCCGGCCCTGCCGGAAATCAGCCCCAGCATTTT. Translating gives CASSAGPAGNQPQHF.

This clonotype was detected only a few times. The V gene is TRBV20-1, the J gene TRBJ2-7, with D perhaps matching TRBD1 (5 bases). The V and J ends lost 0 bases and 3 bases respectively, with 9 bases between them. The CDR3 has 13 amino acids. CDR1 is DFQATT and CDR2 is SNEGSKA in the germline V gene (reference sequence). CDR3: CSARDVQGYEQYF. The CDR3 nucleotides are TGCAGTGCTAGAGATGTCCAGGGCTACGAGCAGTACTTC.

The sample holds a few counts of this clonotype. This chain joins TRBV20-1 and TRBJ2-7, with TRBD2 identical over 10 bases. The V and J ends lost 5 bases and 4 bases, in that order; junction bases with no gene match: 8. Germline V gene lookup returns CDR1 DFQATT and CDR2 SNEGSKA (reference sequence). The CDR3 totals 14 residues. The CDR3 nucleotides are TGCAGTGCTGGGTCCGGGACTAGCGAATACGAGCAGTACTTC. This translates into CSAGSGTSEYEQYF.

This clonotype has at least ten counts. The V and J genes are TRBV24-1 and TRBJ2-1, with 9 nucleotides matching TRBD2. J was trimmed by 8 bases and V by 3 bases; bases with no gene match: 7. This CDR3 has 15 amino acids. Germline loops: CDR1 KGHDR, CDR2 SFDVKD. The CDR3 loop reads CATSDASGIGDEQFF. DNA for the CDR3: TGTGCCACCAGTGATGCTAGCGGGATAGGCGATGAGCAGTTCTTC.

This clonotype has at least ten counts. The chain carries TRBV20-1 and TRBJ2-3; TRBD2 matches at 7 bases. Germline lookup yields CDR1 DFQATT and CDR2 SNEGSKA (reference sequence). J was trimmed by 1 base and V by 8 bases; bases with no gene match: 9. The CDR3 has 14 residues. CDR3 in DNA: TGCAGTTTTTTGGTGGGAGGGCGCACAGATACGCAGTATTTT. Translated: CSFLVGGRTDTQYF.

The V gene is TRBV20-1, the J gene TRBJ2-5; 11 bases match TRBD2. With 0 bases clipped from V and 3 bases from J, the junction kept 3 bases outside the gene matches. CDR1 is DFQATT, CDR2 SNEGSKA, per germline (reference sequence). This CDR3 spans 15 amino acids. The CDR3 DNA sequence: TGCAGTGCTAGAGATAGCGGGAGGGCAGAAGAGACCCAGTACTTC. Amino acid sequence: CSARDSGRAEETQYF.

There are many counts of this clonotype. The chain carries TRBV6-5 and TRBJ2-3; tentative D call: TRBD2 (5 bases). The CDR3 has 12 amino acids. Germline V lookup: CDR1 MNHEY, CDR2 SVGAGI. V was trimmed by 5 bases and J by 9 bases, leaving 12 bases between them. The CDR3 region is CASSIAGGTQYF. The CDR3 DNA reads as TGTGCCAGCAGTATCGCAGGAGGCACGCAGTATTTT.

The genes are TRBV5-1 and TRBJ2-1, with D unresolved. The CDR3 contains 16 residues. The V gene's germline CDR1 is SGHRS and CDR2 YFSETQ. V dropped 0 bases and J dropped 0 bases, with 10 bases sitting between them. The CDR3 region is CASSLEGVHSYNEQFF. CDR3 DNA sequence: TGCGCCAGCAGCTTGGAGGGCGTGCACTCCTACAATGAGCAGTTCTTC.